The next 5 T cell receptor beta chains were all read from a single sample in a study of T-cell reconstitution after alpha-beta-depleted transplantation in children. Preparation of the TCRbeta library used unique molecular identifiers. TCRdb used MiXCR to reprocess the PCR reads, holding one entry per CDR3 protein. The table lists hundreds of thousands of distinct CDR3 sequences, approximately 10% of them singletons. The sequenced sample was PBMCs, obtained before TCRalphabeta/CD19-depleted stem cell transplant. These receptors originate from a child younger than two with acute myeloid leukemia, due to receive a stem cell transplant.

This clonotype was counted many times. This chain uses TRBV12-3 or TRBV12-4 with TRBJ2-5; D call uncertain. The CDR3 consists of 14 residues. The germline V and J ends were trimmed by 3 bases and 2 bases, with 10 bases remaining between them. The CDR3: CASSFIVGQETQYF. CDR3 bases: TGTGCCAGCAGTTTTATTGTCGGACAAGAGACCCAGTACTTC.

The genes are TRBV30 and TRBJ1-5, with D uncertain. CDR1 and CDR2 (germline): GTSNPN, SVGIG (reference sequence). Trimming removed 0 bases at V and 2 bases at J, with 14 bases between. CDR3 length equals 16 residues. CDR3 amino acids: CAWSVTGLLGNQPQHF. CDR3 DNA: TGTGCCTGGAGTGTAACCGGGCTCCTTGGCAATCAGCCCCAGCATTTT.

This clonotype was seen ten or more times. The genes are TRBV12-3 or TRBV12-4 and TRBJ1-1, with D possibly matching TRBD1 (5 bases). This CDR3 has 14 amino acids. V lost 6 bases, J lost 4 bases, and 15 bases lay in between. CDR3: CASSLGAGVTEAFF. CDR3 bases: TGTGCCAGCAGCCTCGGGGCCGGAGTCACTGAAGCTTTCTTT.

Many counts were recorded for this clonotype. This chain uses TRBV19 with TRBJ1-3; D not resolved. V lost 7 bases and J 3 bases, leaving 19 bases between the germline ends. Germline CDR1 reads LNHDA; CDR2 reads SQIVND (reference sequence). There are 16 residues in the CDR3. The CDR3 loop is CASTHIPSAIGNTIYF. DNA of the CDR3: TGTGCCAGTACCCATATCCCCTCGGCGATTGGAAACACCATATATTTT.

In this sample, this clonotype turned up many times. This chain joins TRBV5-1 and TRBJ2-5; no firm D call. The CDR3 consists of 12 residues. From germline, CDR1 is SGHRS and CDR2 YFSETQ. Deletions cut 2 bases from V and 4 bases from J, with 6 bases between. The CDR3 reads CASSFPGETQYF. CDR3 nucleotides: TGCGCCAGCAGCTTCCCGGGAGAGACCCAGTACTTC.